What follows are 15 T cell receptor beta chains derived from one specimen sequenced in a study of PD-1 blockade in classical Hodgkin lymphoma (dated by TCRdb to about 2020). Libraries were prepared through the immunoSEQ multiplex PCR assay. Entries here come from immuneACCESS through TCRdb and include only in-frame sequences with V and J called. Some clones fail to appear in such tables; in the studies checked, an unresolved V gene covers under half of the shortfall, and the cause of the remainder is unknown. The sample yields some 39,000 clones; around nine tenths were counted once. The ten most abundant clones make up about a tenth of the sample. According to the study, the label for this sample's time point signals: cycle 1 day 1 (C1D1), immediately before nivolumab initiation. Every trial patient had relapsed after autologous stem cell transplantation, and cohorts A, B and C differed in prior brentuximab vedotin exposure.

The sample here was peripheral blood mononuclear cells (PBMCs), taken at baseline. The receptors stem from a human donor with classical Hodgkin lymphoma.

V usage is TRBV7-8 and J usage is TRBJ2-5; 8 bases align to TRBD1. V lost 5 bases to trimming and J lost 1 base; unmatched junction nucleotides: 9. CDR3 length: 16 amino acids. Germline lookup yields CDR1 SGHVS and CDR2 FQNEAQ. CDR3 coding DNA: TGTGCCAGCAGCGTAAGAATCGGGACAGGCCAAGAGACCCAGTACTTC. It encodes CASSVRIGTGQETQYF.

This rearrangement joins TRBV4-2 to TRBJ2-7, with TRBD2 matching over 8 bases. The CDR3 has 15 amino acids. J lost 6 bases, V lost 4 bases, and 11 bases had no gene match. CDR1 is LGHNA, CDR2 YNFKEQ, per germline. The CDR3 spells CASSPLDTGGFEQYF. DNA of the CDR3: TGTGCCAGCAGCCCGCTTGACACGGGAGGGTTCGAGCAGTACTTC.

Comment on this clone: The junction does not match germline at one end; this may be a read error. The same CDR3 arises from other DNA sequences in this sample as well. The CDR3 bases are TGTGCCACTAGCAGCGACCTATCTTCACCCCTCCACTTT. Amino acid sequence: CATSSDLSSPLHF. The chain joins TRBV15 to TRBJ1-6; D unresolved. Germline CDR1 reads LNHNV; CDR2 reads YYDKDF (reference sequence). The CDR3 sequence is 13 residues long.

V is TRBV28 and J is TRBJ2-7, with 7 bases fitting TRBD1. This CDR3 is built from 16 residues. The germline V gene has CDR1 MDHEN and CDR2 SYDVKM. Trimming took 5 bases from V and 2 from J; bases not matched to a gene: 12. The CDR3 reads CASSTTRQGPAYEQYF. The CDR3 DNA is TGTGCCAGCAGTACAACTCGACAGGGACCGGCCTACGAGCAGTACTTC.

The chain is built from TRBV5-1 and TRBJ2-5; D remains unclear. This CDR3 has 15 amino acids. Germline values: CDR1 SGHRS, CDR2 YFSETQ. Trimming took 0 bases from V and 4 from J, leaving 13 bases between them. This CDR3 is CASSLANSIPETQYF. CDR3 sequence (DNA): TGCGCCAGCAGCTTGGCTAACTCGATCCCAGAGACCCAGTACTTC.

The genes are TRBV25-1 and TRBJ1-2; D is undetermined. The CDR3 extends over 15 amino acids. Per the germline V gene, CDR1 is MGHDK and CDR2 is SYGVNS. Trimming stripped 3 bases from V and 0 bases from J, with 11 bases between. The CDR3 DNA follows: TGTGCCAGCAGTGACGGTGGGGAACCTAACTATGGCTACACCTTC. Encoded protein: CASSDGGEPNYGYTF.

The rearrangement uses TRBV4-3 and TRBJ2-7; TRBD2 might be the D (5 bases). V was trimmed by 0 bases and J by 6 bases, leaving 15 bases between them. The germline V gene has CDR1 LGHNA and CDR2 YSLEER. The CDR3 has 15 amino acids. The CDR3 here is CASSQDHVPGFEQYF. CDR3 coding DNA: TGCGCCAGCAGCCAAGATCACGTCCCGGGGTTCGAGCAGTACTTC.

The chain has TRBV28 and TRBJ2-4, with 10 bases aligning to TRBD2. CDR3 length: 15 amino acids. Trimming at V came to 6 bases and at J to 4 bases, leaving 6 bases not matched to a gene. Germline V gene sequence: CDR1 MDHEN, CDR2 SYDVKM. CDR3 protein: CASSLGLAEKNIQYF. CDR3 nucleotides: TGTGCCAGCAGCCTCGGACTAGCGGAGAAAAACATTCAGTACTTC.

J is TRBJ1-1 and V is TRBV5-1, with a weak D call TRBD1 (5 bases). The V end lost 0 bases, the J end lost 2 bases, and 11 bases lay between the germline ends. The CDR3 loop spans 15 amino acids. Germline V CDR1 and CDR2: SGHRS, YFSETQ. Written as DNA, the CDR3 is TGCGCCAGCAGCTTGGTGGAGGGGACTAACACTGAAGCTTTCTTT. Translation gives CASSLVEGTNTEAFF.

This clone was seen only once. The J gene is TRBJ2-7, the V gene TRBV27, with TRBD2 identical over 11 bases. CDR3 length: 14 residues. V lost 7 bases and J lost 0; bases outside the gene matches: 2. Germline V gene lookup returns CDR1 MNHEY and CDR2 SMNVEV (reference sequence). CDR3 nucleotides: TGTGCCAGCAAGGGACTAGCGGCCTCCTACGAGCAGTACTTC. Its protein is CASKGLAASYEQYF.

This chain links TRBV7-9 with TRBJ2-5; TRBD1 matches at 7 bases. V was clipped by 5 bases and J by 2 bases; unmatched bases: 8. Per germline, CDR1 SEHNR and CDR2 FQNEAQ (reference sequence). The CDR3 extends over 15 amino acids. The CDR3 is CASSTSGTAQETQYF. The DNA of the CDR3 is TGTGCCAGCAGCACCTCCGGGACAGCTCAAGAGACCCAGTACTTC.

V gene TRBV10-3 combines with J gene TRBJ1-2, with 9 bases fitting TRBD1. V gave up 3 bases and J gave up 7 bases; unmatched junction bases: 6. This CDR3 is built from 14 residues. Germline CDR1 is ENHRY and CDR2 is SYGVKD. This CDR3 is CAISERTGVGGYTF. Written as DNA, the CDR3 is TGTGCCATCAGTGAACGGACAGGGGTGGGTGGCTACACCTTC.

The chain carries TRBV5-1 and TRBJ1-3, with D possibly TRBD1 on 5 matching bases. Germline CDR1 reads SGHRS; CDR2 reads YFSETQ. This CDR3 has 17 amino acids. The V gene lost 1 base and the J gene lost 0 bases, with 14 bases spanning the gap. The CDR3 region is CASSLRTRRDSGNTIYF. CDR3 DNA: TGCGCCAGCAGCTTGAGGACAAGGCGGGACTCTGGAAACACCATATATTTT. Full variable domain (remainder filled in from reference TRBV5-1 and TRBJ1-3): KAGVTQTPRYLIKTRGQQVTLSCSPISGHRSVSWYQQTPGQGLQFLFEYFSETQRNKGNFPGRFSGRQFSNSRSEMNVSTLELGDSALYLCASSLRTRRDSGNTIYFGEGSWLTVV.

The V and J genes are TRBV20-1 and TRBJ1-1; 7 nucleotides align to TRBD1. The CDR3 contains 11 residues. V lost 6 bases and J lost 10; bases outside the gene matches: 8. CDR1 DFQATT and CDR2 SNEGSKA come from the germline V gene (reference sequence). The CDR3 sequence: CSAGDGDRAFF. Here the CDR3 DNA reads TGCAGTGCCGGAGACGGGGACAGAGCTTTCTTT.

The V call is TRBV5-1, the J call TRBJ2-2, with TRBD2 matching over 9 bases. Germline CDR1 is SGHRS and CDR2 is YFSETQ. V lost 0 bases to trimming and J lost 0 bases; unmatched junction nucleotides: 6. This CDR3 has 18 residues. The CDR3 DNA reads TGCGCCAGCAGCTTGGGCCAGACTAGCGGCGCGAACACCGGGGAGCTGTTTTTT. Its translation is CASSLGQTSGANTGELFF. The full variable domain, with the rest looked up from reference TRBV5-1 and TRBJ2-2, is KAGVTQTPRYLIKTRGQQVTLSCSPISGHRSVSWYQQTPGQGLQFLFEYFSETQRNKGNFPGRFSGRQFSNSRSEMNVSTLELGDSALYLCASSLGQTSGANTGELFFGEGSRLTVL.